Shown below are 27 T cell receptor beta chains from a single sample sequenced in a study of T cells in localized non-small cell lung cancer. Method: immunoSEQ multiplex PCR; TCRdb's copy keeps in-frame clones and lacks some. The sample records around 53,000 clones, around 81% being singletons. The sequencing used PBMCs, collected before any cancer treatment. Receptors were obtained from a woman aged 40-69 years with stage II lung adenocarcinoma.

V is TRBV6-1 and J is TRBJ2-5, with TRBD1 as a possible D gene (6 bases). Germline CDR1 reads MNHNS; CDR2 reads SASEGT. The CDR3 runs 18 residues. V lost 0 bases and J lost 1, with 18 bases in between. CDR3 in DNA: TGTGCCAGCAGTGAAGCGTTTGGGACGGTAGGGGGCCAAGAGACCCAGTACTTC. Translated, it gives CASSEAFGTVGGQETQYF.

This chain links TRBV5-8 with TRBJ2-3, with D maybe TRBD1 (5 bases). Trimming cost V 1 base and J 5 bases, with 11 bases left between them. Per germline, CDR1 SGHTS and CDR2 YDEGEE. CDR3 length: 14 residues. The CDR3 region has the DNA TGTGCCAGCAGCTTGCTGAAGGGGATAGATACGCAGTATTTT. This codes for CASSLLKGIDTQYF.

V gene TRBV30 combines with J gene TRBJ1-1, with D hard to call. The CDR3 contains 11 residues. Germline CDR1 GTSNPN, CDR2 SVGIG (reference sequence). V gave up 1 base and J gave up 7 bases, with 7 bases separating them. The CDR3 protein is CAWSEEGEAFF. The CDR3 coding sequence is TGTGCCTGGAGTGAGGAGGGTGAAGCTTTCTTT.

This clone was recorded only once. The chain recombines TRBV9 with TRBJ2-1; TRBD1 matches at 10 bases. Trimming cost V 3 bases and J 9 bases; bases outside gene matches: 9. Looked up from germline, CDR1 is SGDLS and CDR2 is YYNGEE. The length of the CDR3 is 15 residues. CDR3 protein: CASSGQGAMGGEQFF. The CDR3 nucleotides read TGTGCCAGCAGCGGACAGGGGGCGATGGGGGGTGAGCAGTTCTTC.

The rearrangement uses TRBV5-1 and TRBJ1-3; 9 bases line up with TRBD1. This CDR3 has 19 amino acids. Germline CDR1 SGHRS, CDR2 YFSETQ. The trim removed 4 bases at V and 0 bases at J, leaving 14 bases unmatched. The CDR3 loop reads CASSLTYSTGGVSGNTIYF. DNA of the CDR3: TGCGCCAGCAGCCTCACGTACTCGACAGGGGGTGTCTCTGGAAACACCATATATTTT.

In nucleotides, the CDR3 is TGCGCCAGCAGCGAGGGACAGGGGGCGAGCAATTCACCCCTCCACTTT. It encodes CASSEGQGASNSPLHF. This chain uses TRBV5-1 with TRBJ1-6; 12 positions match TRBD1. The CDR3 loop spans 16 amino acids. From germline, CDR1 is SGHRS and CDR2 YFSETQ. Unmatched junction bases numbered 6, after V lost 4 bases and J lost 7 bases.

The chain is built from TRBV6-5 and TRBJ2-5; 11 bases align to TRBD2. The junction had 2 bases not matched to a gene; V was cut back by 1 base and J by 1 base. This CDR3 region has 16 residues. CDR1 is MNHEY and CDR2 is SVGAGI in the germline V gene. CDR3 protein: CASSYFSGGAQETQYF. In nucleotides, the CDR3 is TGTGCCAGCAGTTACTTTAGCGGGGGGGCCCAAGAGACCCAGTACTTC.

This chain uses TRBV30 with TRBJ2-3; 7 bases fit TRBD1. The CDR3 length is 14 residues. The germline V gene encodes CDR1 GTSNPN and CDR2 SVGIG (reference sequence). Unmatched junction bases numbered 6, after V lost 4 bases and J lost 2 bases. CDR3 in DNA: TGTGCCTGGAACCGGGGACAGTCCACAGATACGCAGTATTTT. Protein: CAWNRGQSTDTQYF.

The genes are TRBV7-6 and TRBJ2-1; TRBD1 matches at 10 bases. The length of the CDR3 is 16 residues. The V and J ends lost 5 bases and 3 bases, in that order; junction bases with no gene match: 7. CDR1 is SGHVS and CDR2 is FNYEAQ in the germline V gene. The CDR3 DNA reads as TGTGCCAGCAGCAAGACAGGGGGCGGCGACTACAATGAGCAGTTCTTC. Its translation is CASSKTGGGDYNEQFF.

The V call is TRBV6-5, the J call TRBJ2-7, with D possibly being TRBD1 (6 bases). CDR1 MNHEY and CDR2 SVGAGI come from the germline V gene. The CDR3 loop spans 14 amino acids. The V end lost 4 bases, the J end lost 6 bases, and 16 bases lay between the germline ends. CDR3 in DNA: TGTGCCAGCAGTTTTTCCAGGGGAGAAGGCGAGCAGTACTTC. Translating it yields CASSFSRGEGEQYF.

This clone occurred a few times. The rearrangement joins TRBV29-1 to TRBJ2-3, with D unclear. The CDR3 is 12 residues long. Trimming left V 3 bases short and J 4 bases short, with 8 bases between. CDR1 and CDR2 from the germline V gene are SQVTM and ANQGSEA. The CDR3 loop is CSVDHGSDTQYF. The CDR3 DNA is TGCAGCGTTGATCACGGATCAGATACGCAGTATTTT.

The chain combines TRBV19 with TRBJ2-2, with 9 nucleotides matching TRBD1. Germline CDR1 and CDR2: LNHDA and SQIVND (reference sequence). V lost 8 bases to trimming and J lost 7 bases; unmatched junction nucleotides: 14. This CDR3 contains 16 residues. CDR3 protein: CASGRTGGGYGGELFF. Written as DNA, the CDR3 is TGTGCCAGTGGAAGAACAGGGGGCGGATATGGCGGGGAGCTGTTTTTT.

The V call is TRBV30, the J call TRBJ1-2, with D maybe TRBD1 (5 bases). The CDR3 has 17 residues. Per the germline V gene, CDR1 is GTSNPN and CDR2 is SVGIG (reference sequence). The V end was cut by 2 bases, the J end by 1 base, with 20 bases between. The CDR3 region has the DNA TGTGCCTGGAGTACCCCGGGACTGAGAGATTTTAACTATGGCTACACCTTC. Amino acids: CAWSTPGLRDFNYGYTF.

The chain is built from TRBV6-5 and TRBJ2-7; D is unclear. This CDR3 has 12 amino acids. Germline V lookup: CDR1 MNHEY, CDR2 SVGAGI. Trimming took 4 bases from V and 2 from J, leaving 6 bases between them. The CDR3 spells CASSSGTYEQYF. CDR3 in DNA: TGTGCCAGCAGTTCTGGTACCTACGAGCAGTACTTC.

This clone was observed a handful of times. The chain is built from TRBV18 and TRBJ2-7; D ambiguous. This CDR3 spans 14 amino acids. The germline V and J ends were trimmed by 3 bases and 2 bases, with 11 bases remaining between them. The germline gives CDR1 KGHSH, CDR2 LQKENI. Written as DNA, the CDR3 is TGTGCCAGCTCACCGCCCAGGAACCCCTACGAGCAGTACTTC. This translates into CASSPPRNPYEQYF. Filled out from reference TRBV18 and TRBJ2-7, the complete variable domain reads NAGVMQNPRHLVRRRGQEARLRCSPMKGHSHVYWYRQLPEEGLKFMVYLQKENIIDESGMPKERFSAEFPKEGPSILRIQQVVRGDSAAYFCASSPPRNPYEQYFGPGTRLTVT.

The chain recombines TRBV5-4 with TRBJ1-5, with TRBD1 matching over 8 bases. The CDR3 covers 16 residues. Germline V gene sequence: CDR1 SGHNT, CDR2 YYREEE (reference sequence). V shed 4 bases, J shed 3 bases, and the junction held 9 bases outside the gene matches. The CDR3 DNA reads TGTGCCAGCAGCCTGGGGGGACAGGTAAACAATCAGCCCCAGCATTTT. Its protein product is CASSLGGQVNNQPQHF. Combining the CDR3 with reference TRBV5-4 and TRBJ1-5 gives the whole variable domain ETGVTQSPTHLIKTRGQQVTLRCSSQSGHNTVSWYQQALGQGPQFIFQYYREEENGRGNFPPRFSGLQFPNYSSELNVNALELDDSALYLCASSLGGQVNNQPQHFGDGTRLSIL.

The chain carries TRBV5-6 and TRBJ2-5; a weak D match, TRBD1 (6 bases). The J call may be wrong; the DNA end is better matched by TRBJ2-7. The CDR3 is 13 amino acids. Germline CDR1 reads SGHDT; CDR2 reads YYEEEE. The CDR3 DNA follows: TGTGCCAGCAGCCAGGGGCCATCCTACGAGCAGTACTTC. Translating it yields CASSQGPSYEQYF.

The rearrangement joins TRBV29-1 to TRBJ1-4, with 8 bases lining up with TRBD1. The V segment lost 3 bases and the J segment 5 bases; nucleotides outside the gene matches: 5. Germline CDR1 SQVTM, CDR2 ANQGSEA. The CDR3 is 14 residues long. CDR3: CSVEPTGGNEKLFF. The CDR3 DNA sequence: TGCAGCGTTGAGCCAACAGGGGGGAATGAAAAACTGTTTTTT. Filled out from reference TRBV29-1 and TRBJ1-4, the complete variable domain reads SAVISQKPSRDICQRGTSLTIQCQVDSQVTMMFWYRQQPGQSLTLIATANQGSEATYESGFVIDKFPISRPNLTFSTLTVSNMSPEDSSIYLCSVEPTGGNEKLFFGSGTQLSVL.

This chain connects TRBV7-2 to TRBJ2-5; tentative D call: TRBD2 (6 bases). Germline assignment: CDR1 SGHTA and CDR2 FQGNSA. The CDR3 runs to 13 residues. Trimming took off 5 bases at V and 4 bases at J, with 11 bases between the two ends. The CDR3 here is CASSPLASETQYF. The CDR3 nucleotides read TGTGCCAGCAGCCCACTAGCTTCAGAGACCCAGTACTTC.

The chain recombines TRBV6-1 with TRBJ2-7; unclear D gene. Germline V gene data show CDR1 as MNHNS and CDR2 as SASEGT. This CDR3 spans 11 amino acids. V was pared by 4 bases and J by 4 bases, with 5 bases between. The CDR3 sequence: CASSAGYEQYF. The DNA of the CDR3 is TGTGCCAGCAGTGCAGGTTACGAGCAGTACTTC.

The rearrangement joins TRBV18 to TRBJ1-4; D not resolved. Germline lookup yields CDR1 KGHSH and CDR2 LQKENI. This CDR3 region has 13 residues. V lost 0 bases to trimming and J lost 7 bases, with 6 bases between them. The CDR3 coding sequence is TGTGCCAGCTCACCACCAAACGTTGAAAAACTGTTTTTT. Protein sequence: CASSPPNVEKLFF. Filled out from reference TRBV18 and TRBJ1-4, the complete variable domain reads NAGVMQNPRHLVRRRGQEARLRCSPMKGHSHVYWYRQLPEEGLKFMVYLQKENIIDESGMPKERFSAEFPKEGPSILRIQQVVRGDSAAYFCASSPPNVEKLFFGSGTQLSVL.

CDR3 sequence (DNA): TGTGCCAGCACCCTTAGGCAGGGGGAGAGGCAGCCCCAGCATTTT. Protein product: CASTLRQGERQPQHF. The chain links TRBV28 to TRBJ1-5; TRBD1 matches 7 bases. CDR1 and CDR2 (germline): MDHEN, SYDVKM. The CDR3 spans 15 residues. The junction had 13 bases not matched to a gene; V was cut back by 7 bases and J by 7 bases.

The V gene is TRBV2, the J gene TRBJ2-1; D is unclear. Germline V lookup: CDR1 SNHLY, CDR2 FYNNEI. V was shortened by 4 bases and J by 7 bases, with 8 bases between the two germline ends. The CDR3 consists of 12 residues. CDR3 sequence (DNA): TGTGCCAGCAGTGTAGAGCAGAATGAGCAGTTCTTC. Amino acid sequence: CASSVEQNEQFF. Variable domain in full (rest from reference TRBV2 and TRBJ2-1): EPEVTQTPSHQVTQMGQEVILRCVPISNHLYFYWYRQILGQKVEFLVSFYNNEISEKSEIFDDQFSVERPDGSNFTLKIRSTKLEDSAMYFCASSVEQNEQFFGPGTRLTVL.

The genes are TRBV5-4 and TRBJ1-2; D gene unclear. The CDR3 is 14 amino acids. Trimming stripped 0 bases from V and 1 base from J, with 7 bases between. Germline V gene sequence: CDR1 SGHNT, CDR2 YYREEE (reference sequence). The CDR3 is CASSLDRVNYGYTF. As DNA, the CDR3 is TGTGCCAGCAGCTTGGATCGGGTTAACTATGGCTACACCTTC.

V usage is TRBV30 and J usage is TRBJ1-2; 7 bases line up with TRBD1. Per germline, CDR1 GTSNPN and CDR2 SVGIG (reference sequence). V was pared by 2 bases and J by 7 bases, with 10 bases of the junction left unmatched. The CDR3 extends over 14 amino acids. The chain's CDR3 is CAWSPGQISGGYTF. The DNA of the CDR3 is TGTGCCTGGAGTCCGGGACAGATCTCCGGTGGCTACACCTTC.

V and J are TRBV7-2 and TRBJ2-2; D possibly matches TRBD1 or TRBD2 (5 bases each). This CDR3 has 14 residues. Germline V gene data show CDR1 as SGHTA and CDR2 as FQGNSA. Trimming left V 3 bases short and J 5 bases short, with 10 bases between. DNA for the CDR3: TGTGCCAGCAGCTTGGGGCGGACTACCGGGGAGCTGTTTTTT. Translating it yields CASSLGRTTGELFF.

The chain combines TRBV7-6 with TRBJ2-5, with no clear D. CDR1 and CDR2 from the germline V gene are SGHVS and FNYEAQ. The CDR3 loop spans 13 amino acids. With 3 bases removed from V and 1 base from J, the gap between germline ends came to 6 bases. The CDR3 DNA follows: TGTGCCAGCAGCTTTAGCCGCCAAGAGACCCAGTACTTC. This codes for CASSFSRQETQYF. The full variable domain, its missing parts supplied by reference TRBV7-6 and TRBJ2-5, is GAGVSQSPRYKVTKRGQDVALRCDPISGHVSLYWYRQALGQGPEFLTYFNYEAQQDKSGLPNDRFSAERPEGSISTLTIQRTEQRDSAMYRCASSFSRQETQYFGPGTRLLVL.